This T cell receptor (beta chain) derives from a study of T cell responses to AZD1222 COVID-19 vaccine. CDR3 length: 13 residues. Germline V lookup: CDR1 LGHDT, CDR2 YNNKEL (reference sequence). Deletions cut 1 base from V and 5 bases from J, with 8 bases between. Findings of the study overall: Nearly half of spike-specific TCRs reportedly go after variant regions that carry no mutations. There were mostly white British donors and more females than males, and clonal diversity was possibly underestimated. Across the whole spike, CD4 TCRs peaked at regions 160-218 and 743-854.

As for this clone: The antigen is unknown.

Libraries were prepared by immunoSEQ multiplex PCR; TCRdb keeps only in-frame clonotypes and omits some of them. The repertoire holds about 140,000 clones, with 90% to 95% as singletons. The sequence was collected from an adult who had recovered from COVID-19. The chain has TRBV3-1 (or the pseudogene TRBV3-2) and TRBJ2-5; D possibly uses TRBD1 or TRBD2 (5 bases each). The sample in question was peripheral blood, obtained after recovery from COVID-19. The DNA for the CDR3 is TGTGCCAGCAGCCAAGGAGGGGCTGAGACCCAGTACTTC. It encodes CASSQGGAETQYF.